These 8 T cell receptor beta chains came from one sample sequenced in a study of shared clonotypes between healthy human individuals. Clones were sequenced by immunoSEQ multiplex PCR, and TCRdb holds only the in-frame ones, with some missing. Among about 510,000 clones listed, 90% to 96% were seen once. Material for sequencing was naive CD4+ T cells sorted from blood. Subset specified: CD45RA+ positively selected. The receptors shown here come from a woman between 25 and 40 years old in good health.

The rearrangement links TRBV27 to TRBJ1-2; 8 bases align to TRBD1. The V and J ends lost 6 bases and 8 bases, in that order; junction bases with no gene match: 17. CDR1 MNHEY and CDR2 SMNVEV come from the germline V gene (reference sequence). The CDR3 length is 16 residues. The CDR3 DNA is TGTGCCAGCAGCTCCGGACAGGGACTTCTTTCCTACGGCTACACCTTC. Protein product: CASSSGQGLLSYGYTF.

The chain employs TRBV19 and TRBJ1-5; no reliable D call. CDR1 and CDR2 from the germline V gene are LNHDA and SQIVND (reference sequence). The CDR3 contains 12 residues. V shed 8 bases and J shed 4 bases, with 9 bases lying between them. This CDR3 is CASQEGNQPQHF. CDR3 sequence (DNA): TGTGCCAGTCAGGAAGGGAATCAGCCCCAGCATTTT.

The CDR3 loop reads CASSPGGPWGEQYF. The CDR3 DNA is TGTGCCAGCTCCCCTGGAGGCCCGTGGGGCGAGCAGTACTTC. The chain carries TRBV18 and TRBJ2-7; possibly TRBD2 for D (5 bases). The CDR3 runs to 14 residues. Trimming removed 6 bases from V and 6 bases from J, with 18 bases in between. Germline loops: CDR1 KGHSH, CDR2 LQKENI.

Comment on this clone: This same CDR3 is encoded by further DNA sequences in the sample. The chain has TRBV2 and TRBJ2-7; 10 bases map to TRBD2. The CDR3 consists of 15 residues. Germline CDR1 is SNHLY and CDR2 is FYNNEI. V was pared by 4 bases and J by 4 bases, with 7 bases of the junction left unmatched. The CDR3, as DNA: TGTGCCAGCAGTGCGAGGCTAGCGGGAGTTTACGAGCAGTACTTC. Its protein product is CASSARLAGVYEQYF.

The DNA for the CDR3 is TGTGCCAGCAGCTTCCATCGGAGAGTGTATTCACCCCTCCACTTT. It encodes CASSFHRRVYSPLHF. The chain carries TRBV7-2 and TRBJ1-6; D unclear. The V end lost 3 bases, the J end lost 8 bases, and 14 bases lay between the germline ends. The germline gives CDR1 SGHTA, CDR2 FQGNSA. The CDR3 covers 15 residues.

The J gene is TRBJ2-7, the V gene TRBV25-1; D possibly corresponds to TRBD1 (6 bases). The V end was cut by 2 bases, the J end by 4 bases, with 21 bases between. Germline V lookup: CDR1 MGHDK, CDR2 SYGVNS. The CDR3 is made up of 17 amino acids. The CDR3 coding sequence is TGTGCCAGCAGTGAAACCTCTGGAGCCGGGACACGTTACGAGCAGTACTTC. This sequence encodes CASSETSGAGTRYEQYF.

CDR3 residues: CASRPGGGTGELFF. Here the CDR3 DNA reads TGTGCCAGCAGGCCGGGCGGAGGCACCGGGGAGCTGTTTTTT. The chain carries TRBV27 and TRBJ2-2; D may be TRBD2 (5 bases). Germline lookup yields CDR1 MNHEY and CDR2 SMNVEV (reference sequence). Between the trimmed V and J ends, which lost 6 bases and 4 bases, there was a span of 12 bases. The CDR3 runs 14 residues.

The chain has TRBV5-8 and TRBJ1-2; D remains unclear. V lost 2 bases to trimming and J lost 9 bases, with 17 bases between them. The CDR3 covers 14 residues. The germline V gene has CDR1 SGHTS and CDR2 YDEGEE. CDR3 sequence reads: CASSFRTRGGSYTF. The CDR3, as DNA: TGTGCCAGCAGCTTTCGGACCAGAGGCGGGAGCTACACCTTC.